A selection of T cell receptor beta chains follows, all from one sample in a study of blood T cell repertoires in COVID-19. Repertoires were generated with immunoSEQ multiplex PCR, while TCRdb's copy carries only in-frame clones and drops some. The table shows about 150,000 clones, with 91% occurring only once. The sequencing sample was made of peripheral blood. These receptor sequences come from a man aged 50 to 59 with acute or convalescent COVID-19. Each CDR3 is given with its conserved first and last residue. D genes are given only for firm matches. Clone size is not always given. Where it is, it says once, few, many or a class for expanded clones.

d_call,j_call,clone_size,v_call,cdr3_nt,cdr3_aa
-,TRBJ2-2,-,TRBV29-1,TGCAGCGTTGTCAGGGTCACCGGGGAGCTGTTTTTT,CSVVRVTGELFF
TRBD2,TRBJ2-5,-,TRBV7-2,TGTGCCAGCAGCTTAGTTCCCCTCCCGGGGGGAGAGACCCAGTACTTC,CASSLVPLPGGETQYF
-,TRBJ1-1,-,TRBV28,TGTGCCAGCAGTACGAGTAACACTGAAGCTTTCTTT,CASSTSNTEAFF
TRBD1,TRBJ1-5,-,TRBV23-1,TGCGCCAGCGGGGACAGGGGGTCCAATCAGCCCCAGCATTTT,CASGDRGSNQPQHF
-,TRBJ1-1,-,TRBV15,TGTGCCACCAGCAGACCCGGGACTGAGATGAACACTGAAGCTTTCTTT,CATSRPGTEMNTEAFF
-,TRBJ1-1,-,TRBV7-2,TGTGCCAGCAGCTTTGGGGGGGCCGCTGAAGCTTTCTTT,CASSFGGAAEAFF
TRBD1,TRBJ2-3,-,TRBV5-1,TGCGCCAGCAGGTCCGGGACAGGGCTAACAGATACGCAGTATTTT,CASRSGTGLTDTQYF
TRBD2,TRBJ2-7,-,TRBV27,TGTGCCAGCAGCCCGGGACTAGCGGGAGTCGAGCAGTACTTC,CASSPGLAGVEQYF
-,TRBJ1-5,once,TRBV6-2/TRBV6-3,TGTGCCAGCAGCCCTGCCCATAGAGGTATTGATCAGCCCCAGCATTTT,CASSPAHRGIDQPQHF
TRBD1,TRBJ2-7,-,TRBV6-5,TGTGCCAGCAGCCGACAGGGCTCCTACGAGCAGTACTTC,CASSRQGSYEQYF
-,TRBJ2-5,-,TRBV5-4,TGTGCCAGCAGCTTGGGCAGGGGAACCCAAGAGACCCAGTACTTC,CASSLGRGTQETQYF
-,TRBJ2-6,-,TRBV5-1,TGCGCCAGCAGCGGCGGGGACTCTGGGGCCAACGTCCTGACTTTC,CASSGGDSGANVLTF
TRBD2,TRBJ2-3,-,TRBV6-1,TGTGCCAGCAGTGAAGGGCCTAGCGGGGGCCCTAGCACAGATACGCAGTATTTT,CASSEGPSGGPSTDTQYF
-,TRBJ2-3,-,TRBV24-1,TGTGCCACCAGTGATTTGCGGCGGACGGGGGATACGCAGTATTTT,CATSDLRRTGDTQYF
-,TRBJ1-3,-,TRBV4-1,TGCGCCAGCAGCCGAGAGATGGGCAGGGGAAACACCATATATTTT,CASSREMGRGNTIYF
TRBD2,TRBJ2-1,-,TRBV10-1,TGCGCCAGCAGTGTAGGACTAGCGGGAGAAAATGAGCAGTTCTTC,CASSVGLAGENEQFF
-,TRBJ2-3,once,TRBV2,TGTGCCAGCAGTACAAGCACAGATACGCAGTATTTT,CASSTSTDTQYF
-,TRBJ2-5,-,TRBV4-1,TGCGCCAGCAGCCAAGATATCAGGGTACTCCAAGAGACCCAGTACTTC,CASSQDIRVLQETQYF
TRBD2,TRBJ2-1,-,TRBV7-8,TGTGCCAGCAGCTTAGTCGCTAGCGGAGTATACAATGAGCAGTTCTTC,CASSLVASGVYNEQFF
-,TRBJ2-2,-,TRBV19,TGTGCCAGTACCACCCCGGAGGAAGAGGGCGGGGAGCTGTTTTTT,CASTTPEEEGGELFF
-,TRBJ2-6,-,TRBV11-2,TGTGCCAGCCCTAGGGCCAACGTCCTGACTTTC,CASPRANVLTF
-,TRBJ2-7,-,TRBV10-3,TGTGCCATCAGTGAGAATTACGGACAGCCCTACGAGCAGTACTTC,CAISENYGQPYEQYF
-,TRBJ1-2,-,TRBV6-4,TGTGCCAGGGACAGAGCTAACTATGGCTACACCTTC,CARDRANYGYTF
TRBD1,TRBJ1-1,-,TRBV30,TGTGCCTGGAGTCCGGGGGACAGGACGAACACTGAAGCTTTCTTT,CAWSPGDRTNTEAFF
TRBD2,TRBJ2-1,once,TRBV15,TGTGCCACCAGCAGAGTAGCGGGGCCCCTCAGCTCCTACAATGAGCAGTTCTTC,CATSRVAGPLSSYNEQFF
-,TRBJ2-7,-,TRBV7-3,TGTGCCAGCAGCTTAGGGGACAACTACGAGCAGTACTTC,CASSLGDNYEQYF
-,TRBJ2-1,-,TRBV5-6,TGTGCCAGCAGCTCCCCTCGCAATGAGCAGTTCTTC,CASSSPRNEQFF